Listed below are T cell receptor beta chains from one sample, sequenced in a study of blood T cell repertoires in COVID-19. Only in-frame clones appear in the TCRdb table, and some are missing; sequencing was by immunoSEQ multiplex PCR. This table has a few hundred thousand clones, more than 80% appearing once. Specimen: peripheral blood. These TCRs come from a woman between 50 and 59 years old with COVID-19, enrolled during active disease. Each CDR3 is given with its conserved first and last residue. D genes are given only for firm matches. The size field is filled for only some rows; it gives once, few, many or a size class.

d_gene	abundance	v_gene	j_gene	CDR3nt	CDR3aa
-	-	TRBV9	TRBJ2-7	TGTGCCAGCAGCAACCGACATGAAGTTATGAGCTGCGAGCAGTACTTC	CASSNRHEVMSCEQYF
TRBD1	-	TRBV27	TRBJ1-6	TGTGCCAGCAGTACCACAGGGGGCGCGTCACCCCTCCACTTT	CASSTTGGASPLHF
TRBD2	once	TRBV5-1	TRBJ2-4	TGCGCCAGCAGCTTAGGGACTAGCGGAGGAGCCAAAAACATTCAGTACTTC	CASSLGTSGGAKNIQYF
TRBD1	-	TRBV6-5	TRBJ1-5	TGTGCCAGCAATCGGGACAGGGACCAGCCCCAGCATTTT	CASNRDRDQPQHF
TRBD1	-	TRBV28	TRBJ2-7	TGTGCCAGCAGTTCAAATCCCGGGACAGGGGGCTACGAGCAGTACTTC	CASSSNPGTGGYEQYF
TRBD2	-	TRBV12-5	TRBJ2-7	TGTGCTAGTGCCGGGACTAGGGGGACCTACGAGCAGTACTTC	CASAGTRGTYEQYF
-	-	TRBV5-4	TRBJ1-1	TGTGCCAGCAGCCCTCAGGACAGAGTGAACACTGAAGCTTTCTTT	CASSPQDRVNTEAFF
TRBD1	few	TRBV18	TRBJ1-1	TGTGCCAGCTCACCGCGGGACAGGGGATTATACACTGAAGCTTTCTTT	CASSPRDRGLYTEAFF
TRBD1	-	TRBV19	TRBJ1-2	TGTGCCAGTAGGCTGCTGGGACAGAACTATGGCTACACCTTC	CASRLLGQNYGYTF
-	-	TRBV27	TRBJ2-1	TGTGCCAGCAGACTACAGGGCAATGAGCAGTTCTTC	CASRLQGNEQFF
-	-	TRBV7-2	TRBJ1-2	TGTGCCAGCAGCTTACACTCGACAGAGAACTATGGCTACACCTTC	CASSLHSTENYGYTF
TRBD1	once	TRBV5-1	TRBJ1-2	TGCGCCAGCAGCTTAAGACAGGGGGATGGCTACACCTTC	CASSLRQGDGYTF
TRBD1	-	TRBV19	TRBJ2-7	TGTGCCAGTAGTACCACAGGGGGAAGTGAGCAGTACTTC	CASSTTGGSEQYF
TRBD2	once	TRBV7-3	TRBJ2-2	TGTGCCAGCAGCGGGAACCTGAATAGCGGGAGGGGGAACACCGGGGAGCTGTTTTTT	CASSGNLNSGRGNTGELFF
TRBD2	once	TRBV7-3	TRBJ2-3	TGTGCCAGCAGCTTACTAGCGGGGCATAGCACAGATACGCAGTATTTT	CASSLLAGHSTDTQYF
-	once	TRBV12-5	TRBJ2-1	TGTGCTAGTGGTTTGTCTCTACCCATTCCTTACAATGAGCAGTTCTTC	CASGLSLPIPYNEQFF
-	once	TRBV27	TRBJ2-2	TGTGCCAGCAGTTTACTGGACTACTATCTAGACACCGGGGAGCTGTTTTTT	CASSLLDYYLDTGELFF
TRBD1	-	TRBV7-2	TRBJ1-6	TGTGCCAGCAGCTCGCGGGTCAGGGGGAACTCACCCCTCCACTTT	CASSSRVRGNSPLHF
TRBD2	-	TRBV19	TRBJ2-3	TGTGCCACCGAGGGGGAGGCTAGCGGGAGGCCCGGTCTTTCAGATACGCAGTATTTT	CATEGEASGRPGLSDTQYF
TRBD2	-	TRBV7-9	TRBJ2-3	TGTGCCAGCAGCTCCCGGACTAGCGGGAGGGCCGCAGATACGCAGTATTTT	CASSSRTSGRAADTQYF
TRBD1	once	TRBV5-1	TRBJ1-5	TGCGCCAGCAGCCTACAGGGGGGCGATCAGCCCCAGCATTTT	CASSLQGGDQPQHF
TRBD1	-	TRBV30	TRBJ1-5	TGTGCCTGGAGTGCATCGACAGGGAGAAATCAGCCCCAGCATTTT	CAWSASTGRNQPQHF
TRBD1	-	TRBV12-5	TRBJ1-6	TGTGCTAGTGGTTTGGGACAGGACAGGGGGAAGTCTCCCCTCCACTTT	CASGLGQDRGKSPLHF
TRBD2	-	TRBV18	TRBJ2-7	TGTGCCAGCTCACCCCTAGCGGGAGGGTACGAGCAGTACTTC	CASSPLAGGYEQYF
-	-	TRBV4-3	TRBJ2-2	TGCGCCAGCAGCCAAAACCGATTAGCAGGGGAGCTGTTTTTT	CASSQNRLAGELFF
TRBD2	once	TRBV2	TRBJ2-3	TGTGCCAGCAGTGACACGCGACTAGCGGGAGTAGCGGCAGATACGCAGTATTTT	CASSDTRLAGVAADTQYF
TRBD2	-	TRBV6-1	TRBJ2-7	TGTGCCAGCAGTGACCGATTAGCGGGAGGTTATGAGTACGAGCAGTACTTC	CASSDRLAGGYEYEQYF
TRBD1	-	TRBV30	TRBJ1-2	TGTGCCTGGAGTGTACAAGGACAGGGTCTCGGCTATGGCTACACCTTC	CAWSVQGQGLGYGYTF
TRBD2	once	TRBV18	TRBJ2-1	TGTGCCAGCTCACCACCGGGGACTAGCGGGCAGAGGGATGAGCAGTTCTTC	CASSPPGTSGQRDEQFF
TRBD2	-	TRBV19	TRBJ2-6	TGTGCCAGTAGTTGGGGACTAGCGGGAGGGCCGCTAGGGGCCAACGTCCTGACTTTC	CASSWGLAGGPLGANVLTF
-	once	TRBV18	TRBJ1-5	TGTGCCAGCTCACCAATCGGCCAGGGCGATCAGCCCCAGCATTTT	CASSPIGQGDQPQHF
TRBD1	-	TRBV10-3	TRBJ2-7	TGTGCCATCAGTGTAGGGCAGGGGGCTTTCGAGCAGTACTTC	CAISVGQGAFEQYF
-	-	TRBV5-8	TRBJ1-2	TGTGCCAGCAGCCGCACAGGGTTGGGGTACTATGGCTACACCTTC	CASSRTGLGYYGYTF
-	-	TRBV5-6	TRBJ1-6	TGTGCCAGCAGCTTCGAGCGCAGGGGTAATTCACCCCTCCACTTT	CASSFERRGNSPLHF
TRBD2	-	TRBV27	TRBJ2-2	TGTGCCAGCACGGGAGGGGCGGGAAGGACCACCGGGGAGCTGTTTTTT	CASTGGAGRTTGELFF